This TCR beta chain appears in the sequencing data of a study of blood T cells in healthy people across ages. Points from the study as a whole: A roughly linear fall in TCR beta diversity per million T cells was seen with increasing age. Underestimates were what the diversity estimates from one million T cells were considered to be. Percentage of naive T cells showed a strong correlation with TCR beta diversity.

This clonotype was counted at least ten times. Its target is unknown. It was with a sample-barcoded 5' primer and a J-beta primer mix that a second PCR of roughly 7 to 12 cycles was run. TCRdb recomputed calls from the 5' RACE reads with MiXCR, one row per CDR3 protein. Of 500,000 to 700,000 distinct CDR3 sequences in the sample, roughly 30% were seen once. The sequenced material came from blood. The receptor's source is an elderly woman in good health.

The CDR3 is CASSLGSSNYGYTF. The CDR3 DNA sequence: TGTGCCAGCAGTTTGGGAAGCTCTAACTATGGCTACACCTTC. V usage is TRBV6-5 and J usage is TRBJ1-2; D is ambiguous. The CDR3 length is 14 residues. CDR1 and CDR2 from the germline V gene are MNHEY and SVGAGI. With 4 bases removed from V and 0 bases from J, the gap between germline ends came to 9 bases.